The sequence of this T cell receptor beta chain was determined in a study of tumor and adjacent non-tumor tissue in lung cancer. Across the whole study: Patients were aged roughly 31 to 76, about 10 men and 4 to 6 women, stage I to III. Study results and caveats: TCR diversity was significantly greater in tumor than normal lung tissue. Normal lung showed higher cumulative top 100 clone frequency than tumor.

Details on this clonotype: Its target is not known. This may be a read error, as it is one base from a much larger clone.

The template was RNA from unsorted bulk tissue. More than 3 cm separated this lung sample from the edge of the tumor. Chemotherapy-naive patients with new lung cancer underwent thoracic surgery in China, August–late 2014. V was clipped by 7 bases and J by 8 bases, with 26 bases between them. This CDR3 contains 16 residues. A modified ARM-PCR protocol with three rounds of nested PCR amplified TCRbeta. TCRdb re-analysed the multiplex PCR reads in MiXCR, keeping a single row per CDR3 protein. The sample includes tens of thousands of distinct CDR3 sequences, over 60% of them seen just once. This TCR came from a man aged 65 to 85 with non-small cell lung cancer. The sequenced sample was distant non-tumor lung tissue. This chain connects TRBV12-3 or TRBV12-4 to TRBJ1-2; TRBD1 is a possible D gene (6 bases). CDR3 protein: CASTLTGKVLGGGYTF. CDR3 in DNA: TGTGCCAGCACTCTGACAGGAAAGGTCTTGGGGGGGGGCTACACCTTC.